The table lists the clone carrying this TCR beta chain with a few counts. Its antigen is unknown. A sample-barcoded 5' primer and a J-beta primer mix were used in a second PCR of roughly 7 to 11 cycles. TCRdb re-derived calls from the 5' RACE reads in MiXCR, one entry per CDR3 protein. This repertoire shows some 1.4 million distinct CDR3 sequences, about 40% found once; its top ten account for under 8%. Per germline, CDR1 KGHDR and CDR2 SFDVKD. The CDR3 sequence is 13 residues long. The V gene lost 4 bases and the J gene lost 4 bases, with 9 bases spanning the gap. This sample was included in a study of blood T cells in healthy people across ages. Overall study results and limits: It was the long-lived donors that had more naive CD4+ cells and higher diversity than aged donors. Conclusively comparing naive with antigen-experienced cells was impossible with unsorted PBMCs. The study lacked donor CMV status, which possibly confounded expanded clonotype changes.

This TCR was sampled from a woman in her late teens or twenties in good health. The chain recombines TRBV24-1 with TRBJ1-2; D perhaps matches TRBD1 (5 bases). Material: blood. The CDR3 loop is CATSDPGLYGYTF. The CDR3 DNA reads as TGTGCCACCAGTGACCCGGGACTCTATGGCTACACCTTC.